These 19 T cell receptor beta chains originate from one sample sequenced in a study of long-term antiretroviral therapy in people with HIV. It was version v3.0 of the immunoSEQ assay that was run at survey level. The table came from immunoSEQ multiplex PCR; TCRdb's copy has only in-frame clones and leaves some out. The sample shows some 35,000 clones, roughly 94% of them seen only once. The source was unsorted PBMCs, collected approximately 5.1 years after starting antiretroviral therapy. The receptor source for this set is a woman in her forties or fifties with HIV.

As concerns this clone: An end of the junction does not agree with germline; a read error may underlie this. The rearrangement uses TRBV7-9 and TRBJ1-1; no firm D call. This CDR3 region has 12 residues. CDR1 is SEHNR and CDR2 is FQNEAQ in the germline V gene (reference sequence). CDR3: CASSLNNNEAFF. The CDR3 nucleotides are TGTGCCAGCAGCTTAAACAACAATGAAGCTTTCTTT. Complete variable domain (other parts from reference TRBV7-9 and TRBJ1-1): DTGVSQNPRHKITKRGQNVTFRCDPISEHNRLYWYRQTLGQGPEFLTYFQNEAQLEKSRLLSDRFSAERPKGSFSTLEIQRTEQGDSAMYLCASSLNNNEAFFGQGTRLTVV.

This chain uses TRBV6-4 with TRBJ1-1, with 8 nucleotides matching TRBD1. Unmatched junction bases numbered 6, after V lost 6 bases and J lost 6 bases. The CDR3 loop spans 13 amino acids. Germline V CDR1 and CDR2: MRHNA, SNTAGT. CDR3 bases: TGTGCCAGCAGGACAGGGGATGGGGCTGAAGCTTTCTTT. Translated: CASRTGDGAEAFF.

The V gene is TRBV11-2, the J gene TRBJ1-3, with no clear D. This CDR3 has 12 amino acids. Germline V gives CDR1 SGHAT, CDR2 FQNNGV. V was cut by 3 bases and J by 7 bases, with 7 bases left in between. The CDR3 region has the DNA TGTGCCAGCAGCTTTGTCCTCAACACCATATATTTT. Residues: CASSFVLNTIYF.

The chain has TRBV10-3 and TRBJ2-2; D is unclear. CDR3 size: 13 residues. Germline V lookup: CDR1 ENHRY, CDR2 SYGVKD. V shed 3 bases and J shed 3 bases, with 5 bases lying between them. CDR3 nucleotides: TGTGCCATCAGTGAAGAAGACACCGGGGAGCTGTTTTTT. Protein product: CAISEEDTGELFF.

The V call is TRBV27, the J call TRBJ1-2; 7 bases are a match to TRBD1. Germline V gene sequence: CDR1 MNHEY, CDR2 SMNVEV (reference sequence). The CDR3 has 15 amino acids. V lost 3 bases to trimming and J lost 4 bases; unmatched junction nucleotides: 8. The CDR3 reads CASSFSRGSTYGYTF. DNA of the CDR3: TGTGCCAGCAGTTTTTCCAGGGGGAGTACCTATGGCTACACCTTC.

The gene calls are TRBV19 and TRBJ1-2, with 7 bases aligning to TRBD1. The germline V gene has CDR1 LNHDA and CDR2 SQIVND (reference sequence). J lost 7 bases, V lost 5 bases, and 10 bases had no gene match. This CDR3 comprises 14 residues. CDR3 coding DNA: TGTGCCAGTAGTTCCCTACAGGGGACGGGTGGCTACACCTTC. Translation: CASSSLQGTGGYTF.

The chain combines TRBV7-8 with TRBJ2-1, with 8 nucleotides matching TRBD2. This CDR3 is 15 amino acids long. The germline V gene encodes CDR1 SGHVS and CDR2 FQNEAQ. Trimming took 5 bases from V and 8 from J; bases not matched to a gene: 11. This CDR3 is CASSPRTSGHDEQFF. The CDR3, as DNA: TGTGCCAGCAGCCCTCGTACTAGCGGTCACGATGAGCAGTTCTTC. The whole variable domain, remainder taken from reference TRBV7-8 and TRBJ2-1, is GAGVSQSPRYKVAKRGQDVALRCDPISGHVSLFWYQQALGQGPEFLTYFQNEAQLDKSGLPSDRFFAERPEGSVSTLKIQRTQQEDSAVYLCASSPRTSGHDEQFFGPGTRLTVL.

The chain uses TRBV7-9 and TRBJ1-6; 9 nucleotides agree with TRBD1. CDR3 length: 14 amino acids. Germline V gene data show CDR1 as SEHNR and CDR2 as FQNEAQ (reference sequence). With V trimmed by 8 bases and J by 8 bases, 7 bases remained unmatched. CDR3 sequence reads: CASGDRVFDSPLHF. CDR3 nucleotides: TGTGCCAGCGGGGACAGGGTATTCGATTCACCCCTCCACTTT.

The sample holds a few counts of this clone. V gene TRBV5-1 combines with J gene TRBJ1-2; 9 bases align to TRBD1. CDR3 length: 17 amino acids. The V and J ends lost 2 bases and 3 bases, in that order; junction bases with no gene match: 11. Germline V CDR1 and CDR2: SGHRS, YFSETQ. In DNA form, the CDR3 reads TGCGCCAGCAGCTTAGGACAGGGGATCTTTGTGGACTATGGCTACACCTTC. Translation: CASSLGQGIFVDYGYTF. Supplemented by reference TRBV5-1 and TRBJ1-2, the full variable domain reads KAGVTQTPRYLIKTRGQQVTLSCSPISGHRSVSWYQQTPGQGLQFLFEYFSETQRNKGNFPGRFSGRQFSNSRSEMNVSTLELGDSALYLCASSLGQGIFVDYGYTFGSGTRLTVV.

The chain employs TRBV14 and TRBJ2-7; D is unclear. CDR3 length: 11 residues. The germline V gene encodes CDR1 SGHDN and CDR2 FVKESK. V was clipped by 3 bases and J by 3 bases, with 3 bases between them. In DNA form, the CDR3 reads TGTGCCAGCAGCCATAACTACGAGCAGTACTTC. Residues: CASSHNYEQYF.

The J gene is TRBJ1-3, the V gene TRBV7-8; D unresolved. V lost 3 bases and J lost 0, with 9 bases in between. CDR3 length equals 15 residues. CDR1 is SGHVS and CDR2 is FQNEAQ in the germline V gene. The CDR3 is CASSFGSGSGNTIYF. In nucleotides, the CDR3 is TGTGCCAGCAGCTTCGGCAGTGGCTCTGGAAACACCATATATTTT.

In this sample, this clone turned up once. V and J are TRBV29-1 and TRBJ2-1, with D tentatively TRBD2 (6 bases). This CDR3 is 11 amino acids long. Trimming left V 8 bases short and J 16 bases short, with 21 bases between. Per the germline V gene, CDR1 is SQVTM and CDR2 is ANQGSEA. The CDR3 region has the DNA TGCAGCACACAGGATGGAGGGGATAGATTCTTC. Translation: CSTQDGGDRFF.

The chain combines TRBV10-3 with TRBJ2-1; possible D gene TRBD1, 7 bases. V gave up 7 bases and J gave up 6 bases, with 16 bases separating them. Looked up from germline, CDR1 is ENHRY and CDR2 is SYGVKD. The CDR3 runs to 14 residues. The CDR3 loop is CAITPGGTVNEQFF. The CDR3 coding sequence is TGTGCCATCACTCCAGGGGGGACAGTCAATGAGCAGTTCTTC.

This chain joins TRBV11-2 and TRBJ2-7, with D unresolved. The CDR3 is 17 residues long. Deletions cut 0 bases from V and 1 base from J, with 16 bases between. Germline lookup yields CDR1 SGHAT and CDR2 FQNNGV. CDR3 coding DNA: TGTGCCAGCAGCTTAGATCCCCCCATACTCCCGTCCTACGAGCAGTACTTC. Its protein product is CASSLDPPILPSYEQYF.

This chain joins TRBV6-8 and TRBJ2-5; possibly TRBD2 for D (6 bases). V lost 4 bases and J lost 3, with 15 bases in between. In germline, CDR1 is MNHGY, CDR2 SAAAGT. CDR3 length: 15 amino acids. The CDR3 here is CASSSRGLDKETQYF. The CDR3 DNA reads TGTGCCAGCAGTTCCCGGGGGTTAGATAAAGAGACCCAGTACTTC.

This chain uses TRBV11-3 with TRBJ2-3; the D gene is possibly TRBD2 (6 bases). Germline loops: CDR1 SGHNT, CDR2 YENEEA. CDR3 length equals 15 residues. Trimming removed 0 bases from V and 5 bases from J, with 12 bases in between. The CDR3 protein is CASSLDGGIGDTQYF. The CDR3 nucleotides are TGTGCCAGCAGCTTAGATGGAGGGATTGGAGATACGCAGTATTTT.

The rearrangement joins TRBV29-1 to TRBJ2-3; D unresolved. The germline gives CDR1 SQVTM, CDR2 ANQGSEA. The CDR3 spans 13 residues. The V end was cut by 6 bases, the J end by 1 base, with 11 bases between. Written as DNA, the CDR3 is TGCAGCGTCCCCTCAGCTGGCACAGATACGCAGTATTTT. This encodes CSVPSAGTDTQYF.

J is TRBJ1-5 and V is TRBV4-1; D possibly corresponds to TRBD1 (6 bases). CDR1 MGHRA and CDR2 YSYEKL come from the germline V gene. Between the trimmed V and J ends, which lost 7 bases and 0 bases, there was a span of 16 bases. The CDR3 extends over 16 amino acids. The CDR3 loop reads CASNPGGGYSNQPQHF. DNA for the CDR3: TGCGCCAGCAACCCCGGAGGGGGTTATAGCAATCAGCCCCAGCATTTT.

Points on this clone: This same CDR3 is encoded by further DNA sequences in the sample. The gene calls are TRBV25-1 and TRBJ2-2, with D perhaps matching TRBD1 or TRBD2 (5 bases each). The CDR3 contains 15 residues. CDR1 MGHDK and CDR2 SYGVNS come from the germline V gene. The V end lost 4 bases, the J end lost 7 bases, and 16 bases lay between the germline ends. The CDR3: CASSGTSGDVGELFF. In DNA form, the CDR3 reads TGTGCCAGCAGTGGCACTAGTGGGGACGTCGGGGAGCTGTTTTTT.